These 10 T cell receptor beta chains originate from one sample sequenced in a study of CXCR3-negative and CXCR3-positive naive CD8 T cells. Study-level points and caveats: Hydrophobicity was higher for TRB CDR3s found in CXCR3-positive naive cells than in CXCR3-negative naive cells.

Researchers prepared the TRB cDNA libraries using 5' RACE with UMI labels. With the 5' RACE reads reprocessed, TCRdb shows one record per CDR3 protein and no DNA. The sample totals around 160,000 distinct CDR3 sequences. For these TCRs, the target antigens are not known. The specimen was naive CXCR3+ CD8+ T cells from blood. Subset: CD45RO-CCR7+CD27+CD95- naive CD8+ T cells expressing CXCR3 (TNR3+). These receptors were collected from a human donor in good health. Some clones in this sample may be carry-over from other donors' samples.

The chain joins TRBV5-1 to TRBJ2-2. CDR1 and CDR2 (germline): SGHRS, YFSETQ. The CDR3 spans 12 residues. CDR3: CASSLVPGELFF.

The chain has TRBV12-3 or TRBV12-4 and TRBJ2-2; TCRdb outputs TRBD2, but without DNA this stays unchecked. CDR3 length: 13 residues. The CDR3 reads CASSFGPTGELFF.

The chain is built from TRBV29-1 and TRBJ1-1. CDR3 size: 13 residues. Germline V gene lookup returns CDR1 SQVTM and CDR2 ANQGSEA. This CDR3 is CSVKNTRSPEAFF.

The chain couples TRBV7-2 to TRBJ1-5; TCRdb returns TRBD1, unconfirmable since there is no DNA. This CDR3 is 12 amino acids long. Germline V gene data show CDR1 as SGHTA and CDR2 as FQGNSA. CDR3 in amino acids: CASSEGTVSQHF.

J is TRBJ2-3 and V is TRBV29-1; TCRdb's D call, TRBD1, is unchecked because there is no DNA. Germline V CDR1 and CDR2: SQVTM, ANQGSEA. The CDR3 loop spans 15 amino acids. The CDR3 region is CSVDASGGMTDTQYF.

V usage is TRBV4-3 and J usage is TRBJ1-1; with no DNA, the TCRdb D assignment of TRBD1 cannot be verified. Germline assignment: CDR1 LGHNA and CDR2 YSLEER. The CDR3 has 15 amino acids. The chain's CDR3 is CASSLNDPGGTEAFF.

J is TRBJ2-1 and V is TRBV9. The CDR3 length is 15 residues. In germline, CDR1 is SGDLS, CDR2 YYNGEE. The CDR3 protein is CASSADPSSYNEQFF.

The V call is TRBV19, the J call TRBJ1-2; TCRdb's D call, TRBD1, is unchecked because there is no DNA. The CDR3 covers 16 residues. CDR1 and CDR2 from the germline V gene are LNHDA and SQIVND (reference sequence). CDR3 in amino acids: CASSTASRGLGYGYTF.

The genes are TRBV15 and TRBJ1-1; TCRdb lists TRBD1, though no DNA is available to test this call. The CDR3 consists of 13 residues. Germline CDR1 LNHNV, CDR2 YYDKDF (reference sequence). CDR3 amino acids: CATSRPVNTEAFF.

The chain is built from TRBV28 and TRBJ2-2. The CDR3 contains 14 residues. Germline CDR1 MDHEN, CDR2 SYDVKM. The CDR3 spells CASSPTSSAGELFF. The full variable domain, rest sourced from reference TRBV28 and TRBJ2-2, is DVKVTQSSRYLVKRTGEKVFLECVQDMDHENMFWYRQDPGLGLRLIYFSYDVKMKEKGDIPEGYSVSREKKERFSLILESASTNQTSMYLCASSPTSSAGELFFGEGSRLTVL.